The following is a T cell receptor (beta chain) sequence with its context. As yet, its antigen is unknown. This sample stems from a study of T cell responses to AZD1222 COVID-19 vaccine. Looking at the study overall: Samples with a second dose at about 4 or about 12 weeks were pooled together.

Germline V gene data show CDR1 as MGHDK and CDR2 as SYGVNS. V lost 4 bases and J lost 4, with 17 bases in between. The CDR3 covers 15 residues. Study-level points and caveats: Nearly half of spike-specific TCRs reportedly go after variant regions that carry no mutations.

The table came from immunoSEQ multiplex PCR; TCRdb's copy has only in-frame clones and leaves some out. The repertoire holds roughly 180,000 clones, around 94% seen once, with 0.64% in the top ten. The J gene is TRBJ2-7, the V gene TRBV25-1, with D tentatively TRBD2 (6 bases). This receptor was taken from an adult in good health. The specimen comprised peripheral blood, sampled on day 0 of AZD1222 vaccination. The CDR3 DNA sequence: TGTGCCAGCAGTGCCGCTGGCGGGATGGCATACGAGCAGTACTTC. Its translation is CASSAAGGMAYEQYF.